These T cell receptor beta chains were read from a single sample in a study of T and B cells in COVID-19 patients. One entry per CDR3 protein results from TCRdb running MiXCR on the multiplex PCR reads. Here the sample spans 1,300 to 1,500 distinct CDR3 sequences, roughly 25% being singletons. Sequenced input: blood. These receptors were taken from a human donor with active COVID-19. The CDR3 runs from the conserved cysteine through the conserved F or W. Size is omitted from some rows. Given values are once, few, many or a class for expanded clones.

TRBV7-9,few,13,TRBJ1-1,CASSMGGNTEAFF
TRBV12-3/TRBV12-4,medium-sized,15,TRBJ2-3,CASSLASGGLVTQYF
TRBV14,few,15,TRBJ2-3,CASSQQTGRTDTQYF
TRBV20-1,NA,14,TRBJ1-2,CSARDQGRENGYTF
TRBV19,large,15,TRBJ2-7,CASSIGQGVSYEQYF
TRBV6-5,medium-sized,14,TRBJ2-7,CASIPPGRSYEQYF
TRBV19,medium-sized,13,TRBJ1-2,CASNPGSNYGYTF
TRBV7-3,NA,13,TRBJ2-1,CASGPSGRGEQFF
TRBV5-4,medium-sized,14,TRBJ2-3,CASSLGGFPDTQYF
TRBV5-6,medium-sized,12,TRBJ2-5,CASSRDPGTQYF
TRBV20-1,few,14,TRBJ1-2,CSARGTRTNYGYTF
TRBV5-4,medium-sized,15,TRBJ1-1,CASSLVPGGRTEAFF
TRBV6-5,medium-sized,17,TRBJ2-3,CASSSGLAGVSTDTQYF
TRBV11-2,medium-sized,18,TRBJ2-5,CASSLDSRGAGVGETQYF
TRBV12-3/TRBV12-4,NA,14,TRBJ1-2,CASSPMGASYGYTF
TRBV20-1,few,15,TRBJ1-5,CSASSGWRSNQPQHF
TRBV7-2,NA,19,TRBJ2-1,CDSSLLGASGTALYNEQFF
TRBV5-4,medium-sized,17,TRBJ2-7,CASSLPSGGSSSYEQYF
TRBV20-1,few,12,TRBJ2-6,CSARQGINVLTF
TRBV7-6,medium-sized,17,TRBJ2-3,CASSRPTGRARTDTQYF
TRBV6-5,medium-sized,15,TRBJ2-6,CASSLKNAGANVLTF
TRBV4-3,once,14,TRBJ2-1,CASSPGLADNEQFF
TRBV6-4,NA,13,TRBJ1-1,CASAGREATEAFF
TRBV29-1,large,15,TRBJ1-2,CSVPLRSGADYGYTF
TRBV27,medium-sized,14,TRBJ1-4,CASSLLGAAEKLFF
TRBV15,medium-sized,16,TRBJ2-3,CATSRDKEFGVGTQYF
TRBV6-6,NA,13,TRBJ1-1,CASSRQGTTEAFF
TRBV6-1,medium-sized,15,TRBJ2-5,CASSDDPTPQETQYF
TRBV5-1,few,20,TRBJ2-7,CASSFNVFLPGGGASYEQYF
TRBV27,NA,15,TRBJ1-2,CASSSTGTANYGYTF
TRBV19,large,14,TRBJ2-3,CASRTDRGADTQYF
TRBV5-1,medium-sized,13,TRBJ1-3,CASSETGSNTIYF
TRBV27,large,15,TRBJ2-1,CASSFSGRQQGEQFF
TRBV19,NA,14,TRBJ1-5,CASSDRDSNQPQHF
TRBV7-2,NA,14,TRBJ1-5,CASSFTNSNQPQHF
TRBV29-1,once,14,TRBJ2-7,CSVVGLAGAPEQYF
TRBV29-1,large,14,TRBJ2-3,CSVATSGSTDTQYF
TRBV12-3/TRBV12-4,NA,15,TRBJ2-1,CASSPGTSGNNEQFF
TRBV7-2,NA,13,TRBJ2-1,CASSVTVNNEQFF
TRBV6-1,medium-sized,14,TRBJ1-2,CASSVQGTNYGYTF
TRBV20-1,NA,16,TRBJ2-1,CSAVPRDRELYNEQFF
TRBV5-1,many,15,TRBJ2-1,CASSLSLDPYNEQFF